Each of the 27 T cell receptor beta chains below was sequenced from the same sample in a study of early T cells in non-severe SARS-CoV-2 infection. One entry per CDR3 protein results from TCRdb running MiXCR on the 5' RACE reads. The sample contains 70,000 or so distinct CDR3 sequences, roughly a tenth of which appear only once. The specimen comprised whole blood, sampled at baseline. The receptors stem from an adult who was a healthcare worker with PCR-confirmed SARS-CoV-2 infection or an uninfected control (not recorded which).

This clonotype has a count of ten or more. V and J are TRBV12-3 or TRBV12-4 and TRBJ1-1, with TRBD1 matching 8 bases. Trimming cost V 5 bases and J 5 bases; bases outside gene matches: 7. The CDR3 contains 14 residues. DNA of the CDR3: TGTGCCAGCAGTGCAGGGGGCGTGGGTACTGAAGCTTTCTTT. This encodes CASSAGGVGTEAFF.

CDR3 sequence (DNA): TGTGCCAGCAGCGTAGACCTTGCCCCGACCGGGGAGCTGTTTTTT. Its protein is CASSVDLAPTGELFF. The rearrangement joins TRBV9 to TRBJ2-2, with D uncertain. The V gene lost 0 bases and the J gene lost 5 bases, with 11 bases spanning the gap. CDR3 length: 15 residues. Germline-derived CDR1 and CDR2 are SGDLS and YYNGEE.

This clonotype occurred many times. This chain uses TRBV20-1 with TRBJ2-3; D gene uncertain. The ends were cut back, 4 bases at V and 2 bases at J, with 4 bases in the middle. The CDR3 loop spans 11 amino acids. CDR1 is DFQATT and CDR2 is SNEGSKA in the germline V gene (reference sequence). CDR3 region: CSATLTDTQYF. DNA of the CDR3: TGCAGTGCTACGCTCACAGATACGCAGTATTTT.

This clonotype has ten or more counts. The CDR3, as DNA: TGCGCCAGCAGCTTGGCCACTAGCGAAGCAGATACGCAGTATTTT. Translated, it gives CASSLATSEADTQYF. The chain links TRBV5-1 to TRBJ2-3; TRBD2 aligns across 7 bases. The CDR3 has 15 amino acids. Looked up from germline, CDR1 is SGHRS and CDR2 is YFSETQ. V shed 0 bases, J shed 4 bases, and the junction held 5 bases outside the gene matches.

This clonotype came up a few times. The germline gene is not matched at one end of the junction; a read error may be the cause. The genes are TRBV27 and TRBJ1-3; tentatively, D is TRBD1 (6 bases). The CDR3 sequence is 15 residues long. Germline V gene sequence: CDR1 MNHEY, CDR2 SMNVEV (reference sequence). CDR3 in amino acids: CASRGRGGSENTIYF. CDR3 sequence (DNA): TGTGCCAGCAGGGGGAGGGGGGGCTCTGAAAACACCATATATTTT.

The chain employs TRBV7-2 and TRBJ2-7; the match to TRBD1 covers 8 bases. CDR1 SGHTA and CDR2 FQGNSA come from the germline V gene. Trimming took 5 bases from V and 2 from J; bases not matched to a gene: 8. This CDR3 contains 15 residues. CDR3 sequence reads: CASSRDRGQTYEQYF. CDR3 nucleotide sequence: TGTGCCAGCAGCCGAGACAGGGGACAGACCTACGAGCAGTACTTC.

This chain uses TRBV12-3 or TRBV12-4 with TRBJ1-5; maybe TRBD1 (5 bases). The length of the CDR3 is 14 residues. Trimming took 1 base from V and 4 from J, leaving 8 bases between them. CDR3 sequence (DNA): TGTGCCAGCAGTTTAGGACAGAGGAATCAGCCCCAGCATTTT. It specifies CASSLGQRNQPQHF.

The genes are TRBV25-1 and TRBJ2-4; D may be TRBD2 (5 bases). CDR3 length: 12 residues. From germline, CDR1 is MGHDK and CDR2 SYGVNS. Trimming removed 4 bases from V and 4 bases from J, with 5 bases in between. CDR3 protein: CASSGGKNIQYF. The CDR3, as DNA: TGTGCCAGCAGTGGCGGGAAAAACATTCAGTACTTC. Variable domain in full (rest from reference TRBV25-1 and TRBJ2-4): EADIYQTPRYLVIGTGKKITLECSQTMGHDKMYWYQQDPGMELHLIHYSYGVNSTEKGDLSSESTVSRIRTEHFPLTLESARPSHTSQYLCASSGGKNIQYFGAGTRLSVL.

This clonotype was observed at least ten times. The chain couples TRBV4-1 to TRBJ1-3; no definite D call. This CDR3 is 13 amino acids long. V lost 0 bases and J 7 bases, leaving 7 bases between the germline ends. In germline, CDR1 is MGHRA, CDR2 YSYEKL. CDR3 region: CASSQDPRNTIYF. CDR3 DNA: TGCGCCAGCAGCCAAGATCCCAGGAACACCATATATTTT.

This clonotype showed up many times. V usage is TRBV10-3 and J usage is TRBJ1-2; tentative D call: TRBD1 (5 bases). This CDR3 has 11 amino acids. Germline lookup yields CDR1 ENHRY and CDR2 SYGVKD. V shed 3 bases and J shed 8 bases, with 7 bases lying between them. The CDR3 region has the DNA TGTGCCATCAGTGACAACAGGGGCTACACCTTC. It specifies CAISDNRGYTF.

This chain joins TRBV11-2 and TRBJ2-3; possible D gene TRBD1, 6 bases. CDR3 length: 15 amino acids. Germline CDR1 SGHAT, CDR2 FQNNGV. The germline V and J ends were trimmed by 0 bases and 1 base, with 8 bases remaining between them. Here the CDR3 DNA reads TGTGCCAGCAGCTTAGACAGGGGCCGCACAGATACGCAGTATTTT. Amino acid sequence: CASSLDRGRTDTQYF.

This clonotype has ten or more counts. The DNA for the CDR3 is TGTGCCAGCAGGCCGGGAAAATATAGCAATCAGCCCCAGCATTTT. It codes for CASRPGKYSNQPQHF. This chain connects TRBV6-5 to TRBJ1-5, with D uncertain. The germline V gene has CDR1 MNHEY and CDR2 SVGAGI. V lost 6 bases, J lost 0 bases, and 12 bases lay in between. This CDR3 has 15 residues.

This clonotype came up many times. The V call is TRBV19, the J call TRBJ2-7, with D uncertain. Germline lookup yields CDR1 LNHDA and CDR2 SQIVND (reference sequence). Trimming pared 0 bases from V and 3 bases from J, leaving 9 bases between. The CDR3 totals 14 residues. The CDR3 sequence is CASSIEVNSYEQYF. As DNA, the CDR3 is TGTGCCAGTAGTATAGAAGTCAACAGCTACGAGCAGTACTTC.

V usage is TRBV19 and J usage is TRBJ1-1; D ambiguous. The length of the CDR3 is 12 residues. V dropped 3 bases and J dropped 6 bases, with 8 bases sitting between them. In germline, CDR1 is LNHDA, CDR2 SQIVND (reference sequence). CDR3 amino acids: CASSIGLAEAFF. The CDR3 DNA sequence: TGTGCCAGTAGTATTGGTTTGGCTGAAGCTTTCTTT. Together with reference TRBV19 and TRBJ1-1, the CDR3 gives the full variable domain: DGGITQSPKYLFRKEGQNVTLSCEQNLNHDAMYWYRQDPGQGLRLIYYSQIVNDFQKGDIAEGYSVSREKKESFPLTVTSAQKNPTAFYLCASSIGLAEAFFGQGTRLTVV.

Ten or more counts support this clonotype. The chain couples TRBV19 to TRBJ1-5, with D perhaps matching TRBD1 (5 bases). The CDR3 runs 16 residues. Between the trimmed V and J ends, which lost 6 bases and 0 bases, there was a span of 15 bases. CDR1 is LNHDA, CDR2 SQIVND, per germline (reference sequence). The CDR3: CASSPQGLYSNQPQHF. CDR3 DNA: TGTGCCAGTAGCCCCCAGGGCCTATATAGCAATCAGCCCCAGCATTTT.

This clonotype was detected a few times. The chain links TRBV12-3 or TRBV12-4 to TRBJ2-7, with D hard to call. This CDR3 contains 15 residues. V was shortened by 6 bases and J by 5 bases, with 20 bases between the two germline ends. As DNA, the CDR3 is TGTGCCAGCAGACACTCCAACCTGGGTTTTCACGAGCAGTACTTC. Protein product: CASRHSNLGFHEQYF.

This clonotype has at least ten counts. The rearrangement joins TRBV12-3 or TRBV12-4 to TRBJ1-2, with 7 bases that match TRBD1. The length of the CDR3 is 15 residues. V shed 5 bases and J 7 bases; nucleotides not matched to a gene: 13. CDR3 coding DNA: TGTGCCAGCAGTCCTGACAGGGAGGGAATTAGTGGCTACACCTTC. It encodes CASSPDREGISGYTF.

J is TRBJ1-3 and V is TRBV10-1, with a tentative D call TRBD1 (5 bases). Trimming took off 5 bases at V and 0 bases at J, with 11 bases between the two ends. CDR1 and CDR2 (germline): WNHNN, SYGVQD (reference sequence). This CDR3 has 15 residues. The CDR3 spells CASSPGHYSGNTIYF. For the CDR3, the DNA is TGCGCCAGCAGTCCTGGACACTACTCTGGAAACACCATATATTTT.

Many counts were recorded for this clonotype. This chain joins TRBV15 and TRBJ1-1, with 7 bases fitting TRBD1. Per the germline V gene, CDR1 is LNHNV and CDR2 is YYDKDF (reference sequence). V lost 3 bases and J lost 7; bases outside the gene matches: 8. The CDR3 has 14 residues. CDR3 sequence (DNA): TGTGCCACCAGCAGGGACAGGAGGAGCGGTGAAGCTTTCTTT. Amino acids: CATSRDRRSGEAFF.

This clonotype was counted only a few times. This rearrangement joins TRBV20-1 to TRBJ2-7; 10 bases line up with TRBD2. V was pared by 3 bases and J by 2 bases, with 10 bases of the junction left unmatched. Germline V gives CDR1 DFQATT, CDR2 SNEGSKA (reference sequence). The CDR3 runs 16 residues. The CDR3 region is CSARGTTSGVAYEQYF. CDR3 in DNA: TGCAGTGCTAGGGGGACTACTAGCGGGGTCGCCTACGAGCAGTACTTC.

This chain uses TRBV2 with TRBJ2-6; no reliable D call. The CDR3 spans 14 residues. Deletions cut 4 bases from V and 2 bases from J, with 6 bases between. Germline V lookup: CDR1 SNHLY, CDR2 FYNNEI. For the CDR3, the DNA is TGTGCCAGCAGTGTGGGTACTGGGGCCAACGTCCTGACTTTC. The encoded protein is CASSVGTGANVLTF. Using reference TRBV2 and TRBJ2-6 for the parts outside the CDR3, the full variable domain is EPEVTQTPSHQVTQMGQEVILRCVPISNHLYFYWYRQILGQKVEFLVSFYNNEISEKSEIFDDQFSVERPDGSNFTLKIRSTKLEDSAMYFCASSVGTGANVLTFGAGSRLTVL.

This chain connects TRBV7-2 to TRBJ2-7, with D possibly being TRBD1 or TRBD2 (6 bases each). The V and J ends lost 3 bases and 2 bases respectively, with 14 bases between them. CDR1 is SGHTA and CDR2 is FQGNSA in the germline V gene. The CDR3 runs 15 residues. In nucleotides, the CDR3 is TGTGCCAGCAGCTTCGTCCCGGGGGCCACCTACGAGCAGTACTTC. Its translation: CASSFVPGATYEQYF.

This clonotype was recorded many times. The CDR3 reads CASSQDETSGGSTDTQYF. In DNA, the CDR3 is TGTGCCAGCAGCCAAGACGAGACTAGCGGGGGGAGCACAGATACGCAGTATTTT. This chain links TRBV3-1 with TRBJ2-3, with 13 bases aligning to TRBD2. Germline lookup yields CDR1 LGHDT and CDR2 YNNKEL (reference sequence). Unmatched junction bases numbered 3, after V lost 0 bases and J lost 0 bases. The CDR3 spans 18 residues.

This clonotype showed up many times. The gene calls are TRBV29-1 and TRBJ1-1; D not certain. There are 12 residues in the CDR3. Germline V gives CDR1 SQVTM, CDR2 ANQGSEA. V gave up 0 bases and J gave up 2 bases, with 4 bases separating them. CDR3 loop: CSVEDRNTEAFF. The CDR3 DNA follows: TGCAGCGTTGAAGATCGCAACACTGAAGCTTTCTTT.

V is TRBV4-2 and J is TRBJ1-2, with D uncertain. The V end lost 1 base, the J end lost 6 bases, and 15 bases lay between the germline ends. The CDR3 contains 15 residues. The V gene's germline CDR1 is LGHNA and CDR2 YNFKEQ. The CDR3 reads CASSQVIRIGDGYTF. The CDR3 coding sequence is TGTGCCAGCAGCCAAGTGATCCGGATAGGTGATGGCTACACCTTC.

The chain is built from TRBV10-3 and TRBJ1-3; D is unresolved. Trimming took off 7 bases at V and 0 bases at J, with 4 bases between the two ends. This CDR3 comprises 12 residues. Germline V gene data show CDR1 as ENHRY and CDR2 as SYGVKD. DNA of the CDR3: TGTGCCATCAACACCTCTGGAAACACCATATATTTT. Its protein is CAINTSGNTIYF.

This clonotype was seen more than once but under ten times. The rearrangement links TRBV2 to TRBJ1-2; the match to TRBD1 covers 7 bases. Germline CDR1 reads SNHLY; CDR2 reads FYNNEI. The CDR3 has 14 residues. The V segment lost 6 bases and the J segment 2 bases; nucleotides outside the gene matches: 6. CDR3 region: CASRLPGQNYGYTF. Written as DNA, the CDR3 is TGTGCCAGCAGACTCCCGGGACAGAACTATGGCTACACCTTC.